This TCR beta chain was captured in a study of T cells in Graves' hyperthyroidism and ophthalmopathy. Study-level results: Progression to ophthalmopathy was predicted a median of about six months early. Most clonotypes expanded in thyroid above 0.001 were likewise present in blood.

Unmatched junction bases numbered 13, after V lost 8 bases and J lost 13 bases. CDR1 and CDR2 (germline): SEHNR, FQNEAQ (reference sequence). CDR3 length: 13 amino acids. The PBMCs studied were ones that came from roughly 11 ml fresh peripheral blood. RNA transcripts yielded amplified TCR beta CDR3 regions. HTBI primers were used for first-round RT-PCR of the TCR CDR3. TCRdb re-called the multiplex PCR reads through MiXCR, storing one row per CDR3 protein. This table has more than 600,000 distinct CDR3 sequences, around 17% appearing once. This clonotype has just a few counts. The target antigen is unknown.

The gene calls are TRBV7-9 and TRBJ2-5; 10 bases are a match to TRBD2. The sequencing input was blood. The clonotype originates from a man aged 18 to 35 with Graves' hyperthyroidism. CDR3 nucleotide sequence: TGTGCCAGCTCAAGGACTAGCGGCTCCGCTGTGTACTTC. It yields the protein CASSRTSGSAVYF.